These T cell receptor beta chains were read from a single sample in a study of T cell repertoires in cytomegalovirus infection. TCRdb fed the reads into MiXCR, producing one record per CDR3 protein. Of about 310,000 distinct CDR3 sequences listed, roughly a sixth are singletons. Sequenced material: PBMCs. Every receptor here comes from a human donor in good health (CMV status not recorded). Some clones in this sample may be carry-over from other donors' samples. CDR3s include the opening cysteine and the closing phenylalanine or tryptophan. A D gene is named only where the DNA matches it firmly. Clone sizes are given selectively: once, few, many, or a class where the clone is expanded.

clone size	V gene	D gene	J gene	CDR3 DNA	CDR3 protein
few	TRBV5-4	TRBD1	TRBJ1-1	TGTGCCAGCAGCTCAACGGACAGGGGGCCTGAAGCTTTCTTT	CASSSTDRGPEAFF
many	TRBV7-2	TRBD2	TRBJ2-7	TGTGCCAGCAGCATCGGACTAGCGGGGGCCTACGAGCAGTACTTC	CASSIGLAGAYEQYF
few	TRBV7-9	.	TRBJ2-2	TGTGCCAGCAGCTTAGGAGACCTCTCCGGGGAGCTGTTTTTT	CASSLGDLSGELFF
.	TRBV10-3	.	TRBJ1-4	TGTGCCATCAAGGACACCGCGTACGAAAAACTGTTTTTT	CAIKDTAYEKLFF
many	TRBV7-2	TRBD2	TRBJ2-3	TGTGCCAGCAGCCCGGTTAGACTAGCGGGGGCAAATACGCAGTATTTT	CASSPVRLAGANTQYF
.	TRBV12-3/TRBV12-4	.	TRBJ1-2	TGTGCCAGCAGTTTATCCGTCTATGGCTACACCTTC	CASSLSVYGYTF
.	TRBV28	.	TRBJ2-7	TGTGCCAGCAGTTGGGCAGGGGCCTACGAGCAGTACTTC	CASSWAGAYEQYF
.	TRBV19	.	TRBJ2-1	TGTGCCAGTAGTATGGGCGGGGATTACAATGAGCAGTTCTTC	CASSMGGDYNEQFF
few	TRBV28	.	TRBJ1-4	TGTGCCAGCAGTTCCAGTGGTGTGGGAGATGAAAAACTGTTTTTT	CASSSSGVGDEKLFF
many	TRBV6-1	.	TRBJ1-2	TGTGCCAGCAGTGAAACCCAGGACTATGGCTACACCTTC	CASSETQDYGYTF
many	TRBV29-1	TRBD1	TRBJ2-1	TGCAGCGTTGGGGACAGATACAATGAGCAGTTCTTC	CSVGDRYNEQFF
many	TRBV6-1	.	TRBJ1-1	TGTGCCAGCACCGGGGGATCCAACTACTGGAACACTGAAGCTTTCTTT	CASTGGSNYWNTEAFF
few	TRBV20-1	.	TRBJ2-6	TGCAGTGCTAGCGGGTCGGGTTTTGGGGCCAACGTCCTGACTTTC	CSASGSGFGANVLTF
many	TRBV6-6	.	TRBJ2-3	TGTGCCAGCAGTTACGCCCAGTTAGGAGATACGCAGTATTTT	CASSYAQLGDTQYF
many	TRBV4-1	.	TRBJ2-7	TGCGCCAGCAGCCAAGGTCTAGGCTACGAGCAGTACTTC	CASSQGLGYEQYF
many	TRBV6-1	.	TRBJ2-7	TGTGCCAGCAGCTCCGAGGGACCATCCTACGAGCAGTACTTC	CASSSEGPSYEQYF
.	TRBV19	.	TRBJ1-6	TGTGCCGTGCCAGGGGTTAATTCACCCCTCCACTTT	CAVPGVNSPLHF
.	TRBV10-3	.	TRBJ1-1	TGTGCCATCAGTGAGGGGCAGGCCGTTGCTGAAGCTTTCTTT	CAISEGQAVAEAFF
few	TRBV12-3/TRBV12-4	.	TRBJ1-2	TGTGCCAGCAGTTTATACGGGGGCTATGGCTACACCTTC	CASSLYGGYGYTF
.	TRBV27	TRBD1	TRBJ1-6	TGTGCCAGCACCCTCGGACAGGATAATTCACCCCTCCACTTT	CASTLGQDNSPLHF
.	TRBV27	.	TRBJ2-5	TGTGCCAGCAGTTTTTTCGGGGAAGGAGCAAAAGCGACCCAGTACTTC	CASSFFGEGAKATQYF
few	TRBV19	TRBD1	TRBJ1-6	TGTGCCAGTAGTATAGATCTCCGGACAGGCGCGAAAGGGAATTCACCCCTCCACTTT	CASSIDLRTGAKGNSPLHF
.	TRBV20-1	.	TRBJ1-5	TGCAGTGCTAGAGCCTTGGGGCGGAAGCCCGATAGTAATCAGCCCCAGCATTTT	CSARALGRKPDSNQPQHF
many	TRBV7-2	.	TRBJ2-1	TGTGCCAGCAGCTTAGTTAGCGGTGAGCAGTTCTTC	CASSLVSGEQFF
.	TRBV10-3	TRBD1	TRBJ1-6	TGTGCCATCAGTGATCCGGGACAGGGGAATTCACCCCTCCACTTT	CAISDPGQGNSPLHF
.	TRBV20-1	.	TRBJ1-5	TGCAGTGTCAAGGCCGGATCGAGCAATCAGCCCCAGCATTTT	CSVKAGSSNQPQHF
.	TRBV28	.	TRBJ2-7	TGTGCCAGCAGTCCCGAGGGCGTCCTCAGCTACGAGCAGTACTTC	CASSPEGVLSYEQYF
.	TRBV20-1	.	TRBJ1-1	TGCAGTGCTGGTAGGACCACTGAAGCTTTCTTT	CSAGRTTEAFF
few	TRBV10-3	.	TRBJ2-3	TGTGCCATCAGTGGCCGGGAGAGCACAGATACGCAGTATTTT	CAISGRESTDTQYF
few	TRBV18	TRBD1	TRBJ1-5	TGTGCCAGCTCACCGACAGGGTGGAGCAATCAGCCCCAGCATTTT	CASSPTGWSNQPQHF
.	TRBV9	.	TRBJ2-1	TGTGCCAGCAGCGTGAACTACAATGAGCAGTTCTTC	CASSVNYNEQFF
once	TRBV7-9	.	TRBJ1-4	TGTGCCAGCAGCGTCCGGAGCACAACTAATGAAAAACTGTTTTTT	CASSVRSTTNEKLFF
many	TRBV7-2	.	TRBJ1-4	TGTGCCAGCAGCTCACAAAGGACGGTGAATGAAAAACTGTTTTTT	CASSSQRTVNEKLFF
many	TRBV7-8	.	TRBJ1-6	TGTGCCAGCAGCTTAGATGTCGGGGAGGTGATGGCCTCACCCCTCCACTTT	CASSLDVGEVMASPLHF
.	TRBV4-1	.	TRBJ1-6	TGCGCCAGCAGCCAGAGTAGGGGCTCACCCCTCCACTTT	CASSQSRGSPLHF
.	TRBV27	.	TRBJ2-2	TGTGCCAGCACCGGGCCGGCATACACCACCGGGGAGCTGTTTTTT	CASTGPAYTTGELFF
.	TRBV11-1	.	TRBJ2-7	TGTGCCAGCAGCCGTGGGACACCGGCCTACGAGCAGTACTTC	CASSRGTPAYEQYF
many	TRBV6-2/TRBV6-3	.	TRBJ1-5	TGTGCCAGCAGCGCAGGGAATAGCAATCAGCCCCAGCATTTT	CASSAGNSNQPQHF
.	TRBV28	.	TRBJ2-5	TGTGCCAGCAGTTTGATAGGGCAACAGACCCAGTACTTC	CASSLIGQQTQYF
.	TRBV6-5	.	TRBJ1-2	TGTGCCAGCAGTTCCGACCCGTTTGGCTACACCTTC	CASSSDPFGYTF
few	TRBV2	.	TRBJ2-7	TGTGCCAGCACGGGCTCAGGTTACGAGCAGTACTTC	CASTGSGYEQYF
many	TRBV7-2	TRBD1	TRBJ1-2	TGTGCCAGCAGCTTAACAGGGGATAACTATGGCTACACCTTC	CASSLTGDNYGYTF